This T cell receptor beta chain was captured in a study of cytomegalovirus exposure and HLA in healthy donors. Primers included in the PCR were 60 Vbeta and 13 Jbeta primers. Profiled with immunoSEQ multiplex PCR; TCRdb holds only in-frame clones, not every one. This repertoire shows some 130,000 clones, over 50% found once; its top ten account for approximately 1.7%. CMV serostatus data were not documented for this donor. Study outcomes and limitations: Roughly uniform depth of sequencing across donors was assumed in presence/absence analyses. When the data were analyzed later, several of the most significant clusters appeared to be linked to common viral pathogens.

Turning to this clone: Its specificity is not known.

This TCR was recovered from a human donor in good health. Material for sequencing was PBMCs.

The DNA for the CDR3 is TGTGCCAGCAGCCCTCCCGACAGGGGAAACTATGGCTACACCTTC. Translation gives CASSPPDRGNYGYTF. The chain links TRBV7-8 to TRBJ1-2; 8 bases are shared with TRBD1. The CDR3 is 15 residues long. V was clipped by 5 bases and J by 2 bases; unmatched bases: 7. Germline V gives CDR1 SGHVS, CDR2 FQNEAQ.